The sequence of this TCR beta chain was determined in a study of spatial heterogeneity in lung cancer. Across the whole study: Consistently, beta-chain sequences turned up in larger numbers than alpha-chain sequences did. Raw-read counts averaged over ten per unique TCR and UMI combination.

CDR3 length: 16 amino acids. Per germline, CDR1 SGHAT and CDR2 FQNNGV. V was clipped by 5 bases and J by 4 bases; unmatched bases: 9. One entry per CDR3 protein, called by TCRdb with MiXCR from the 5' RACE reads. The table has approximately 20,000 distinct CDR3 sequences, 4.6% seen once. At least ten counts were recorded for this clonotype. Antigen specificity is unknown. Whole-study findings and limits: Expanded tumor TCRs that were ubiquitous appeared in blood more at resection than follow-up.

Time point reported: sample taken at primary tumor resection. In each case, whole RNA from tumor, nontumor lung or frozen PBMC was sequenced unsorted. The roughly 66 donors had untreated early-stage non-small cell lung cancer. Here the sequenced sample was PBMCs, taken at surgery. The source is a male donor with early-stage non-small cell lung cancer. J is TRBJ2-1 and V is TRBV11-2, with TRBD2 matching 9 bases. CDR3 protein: CASSLRPLAGYNEQFF. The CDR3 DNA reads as TGTGCCAGCAGCCTCCGCCCCCTAGCGGGATACAATGAGCAGTTCTTC.